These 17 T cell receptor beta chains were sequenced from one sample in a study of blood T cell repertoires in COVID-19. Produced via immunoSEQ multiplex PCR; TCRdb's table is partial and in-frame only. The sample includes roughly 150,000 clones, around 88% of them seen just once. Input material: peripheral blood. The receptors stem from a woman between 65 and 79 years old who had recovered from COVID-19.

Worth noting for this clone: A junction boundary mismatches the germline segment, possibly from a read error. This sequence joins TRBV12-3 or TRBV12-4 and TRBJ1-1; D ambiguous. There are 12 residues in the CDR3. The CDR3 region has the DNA TGTGCCAGCAGTTTTCTTAAGGCGCCGGGGTCTTTT. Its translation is CASSFLKAPGSF.

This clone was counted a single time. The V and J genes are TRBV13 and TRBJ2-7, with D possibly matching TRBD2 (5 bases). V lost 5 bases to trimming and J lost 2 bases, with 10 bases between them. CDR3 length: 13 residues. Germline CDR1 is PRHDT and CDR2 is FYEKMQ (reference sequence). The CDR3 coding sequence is TGTGCCAGCAGCCGGGGTGGCGCCTACGAGCAGTACTTC. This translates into CASSRGGAYEQYF.

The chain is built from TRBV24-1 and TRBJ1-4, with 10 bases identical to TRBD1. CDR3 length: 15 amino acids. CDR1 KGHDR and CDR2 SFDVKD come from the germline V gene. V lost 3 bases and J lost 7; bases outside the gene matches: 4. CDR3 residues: CATSDPGTGVEKLFF. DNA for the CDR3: TGTGCCACCAGTGATCCCGGGACAGGGGTTGAAAAACTGTTTTTT.

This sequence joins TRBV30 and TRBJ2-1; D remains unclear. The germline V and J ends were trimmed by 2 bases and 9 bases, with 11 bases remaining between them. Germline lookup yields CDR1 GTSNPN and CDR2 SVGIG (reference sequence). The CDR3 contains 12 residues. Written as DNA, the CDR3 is TGTGCCTGGAGTCCCCGGTCGGGTGAGCAGTTCTTC. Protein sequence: CAWSPRSGEQFF.

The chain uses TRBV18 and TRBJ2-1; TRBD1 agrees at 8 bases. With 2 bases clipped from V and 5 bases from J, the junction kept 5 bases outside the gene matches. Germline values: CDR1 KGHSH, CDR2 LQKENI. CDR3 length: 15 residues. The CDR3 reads CASSPWQGAHNEQFF. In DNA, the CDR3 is TGTGCCAGCTCACCATGGCAGGGGGCCCACAATGAGCAGTTCTTC. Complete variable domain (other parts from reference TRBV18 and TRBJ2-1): NAGVMQNPRHLVRRRGQEARLRCSPMKGHSHVYWYRQLPEEGLKFMVYLQKENIIDESGMPKERFSAEFPKEGPSILRIQQVVRGDSAAYFCASSPWQGAHNEQFFGPGTRLTVL.

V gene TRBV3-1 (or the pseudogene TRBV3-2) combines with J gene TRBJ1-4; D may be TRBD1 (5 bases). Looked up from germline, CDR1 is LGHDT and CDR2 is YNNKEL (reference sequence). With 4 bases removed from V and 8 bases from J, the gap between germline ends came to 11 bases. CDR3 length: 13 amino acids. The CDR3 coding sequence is TGTGCCAGCAGCCTAGGGGCAGGGGAAAAACTGTTTTTT. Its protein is CASSLGAGEKLFF.

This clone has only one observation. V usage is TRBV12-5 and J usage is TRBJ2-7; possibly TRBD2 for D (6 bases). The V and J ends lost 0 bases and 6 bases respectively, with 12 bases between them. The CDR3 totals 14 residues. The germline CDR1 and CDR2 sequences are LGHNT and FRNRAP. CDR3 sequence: CASGLVGAGFEQYF. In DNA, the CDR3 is TGTGCTAGTGGTTTGGTAGGGGCGGGGTTCGAGCAGTACTTC.

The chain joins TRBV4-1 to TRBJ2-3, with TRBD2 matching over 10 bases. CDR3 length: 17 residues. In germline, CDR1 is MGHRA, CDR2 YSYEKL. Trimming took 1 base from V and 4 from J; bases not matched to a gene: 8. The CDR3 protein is CASSQVGTSGTADTQYF. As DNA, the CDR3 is TGCGCCAGCAGCCAAGTGGGAACTAGCGGGACAGCAGATACGCAGTATTTT.

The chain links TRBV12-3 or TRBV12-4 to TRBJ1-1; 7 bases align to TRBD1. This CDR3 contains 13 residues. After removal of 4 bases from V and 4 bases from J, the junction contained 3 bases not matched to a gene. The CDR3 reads CASSSAGGTEAFF. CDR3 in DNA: TGTGCCAGCAGTTCCGCAGGGGGCACTGAAGCTTTCTTT.

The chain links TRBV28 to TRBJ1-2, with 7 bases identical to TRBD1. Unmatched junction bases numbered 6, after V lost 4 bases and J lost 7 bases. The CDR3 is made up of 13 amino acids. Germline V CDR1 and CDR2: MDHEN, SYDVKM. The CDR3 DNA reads TGTGCCAGCAGTTCCCCAGGGGGAGGTGGCTACACCTTC. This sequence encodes CASSSPGGGGYTF.

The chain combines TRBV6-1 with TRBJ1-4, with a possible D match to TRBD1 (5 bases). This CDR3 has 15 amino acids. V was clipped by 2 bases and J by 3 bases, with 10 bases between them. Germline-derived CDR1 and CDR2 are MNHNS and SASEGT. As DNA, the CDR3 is TGTGCCAGCAGTGAACCGGGGGGGGCTAATGAAAAACTGTTTTTT. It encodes CASSEPGGANEKLFF.

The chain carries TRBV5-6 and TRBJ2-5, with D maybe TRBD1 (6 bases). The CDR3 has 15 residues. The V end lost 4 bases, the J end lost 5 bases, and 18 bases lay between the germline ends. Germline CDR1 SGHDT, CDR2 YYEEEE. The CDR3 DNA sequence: TGTGCCAGCAGCCAATACCAGGGGTTTGGGGAGACCCAGTACTTC. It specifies CASSQYQGFGETQYF.

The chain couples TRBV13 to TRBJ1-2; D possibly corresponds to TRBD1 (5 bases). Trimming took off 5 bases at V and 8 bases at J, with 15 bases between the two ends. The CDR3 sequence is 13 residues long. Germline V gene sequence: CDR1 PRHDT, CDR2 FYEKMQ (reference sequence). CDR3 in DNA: TGTGCCAGCAGCCGGACACCGGCGGCGGGCTACACCTTC. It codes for CASSRTPAAGYTF.

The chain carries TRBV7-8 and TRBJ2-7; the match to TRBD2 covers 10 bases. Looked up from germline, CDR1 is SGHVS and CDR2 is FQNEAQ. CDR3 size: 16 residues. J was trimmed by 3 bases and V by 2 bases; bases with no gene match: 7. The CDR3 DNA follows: TGTGCCAGCAGCTTAAACTCCGGGACTAGCGTCTACGAGCAGTACTTC. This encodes CASSLNSGTSVYEQYF.

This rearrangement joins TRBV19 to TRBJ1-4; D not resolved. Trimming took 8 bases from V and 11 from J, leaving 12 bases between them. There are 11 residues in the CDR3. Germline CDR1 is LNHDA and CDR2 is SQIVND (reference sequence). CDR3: CASHVGGKLFF. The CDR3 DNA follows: TGTGCCAGTCATGTGGGAGGCAAACTGTTTTTT.

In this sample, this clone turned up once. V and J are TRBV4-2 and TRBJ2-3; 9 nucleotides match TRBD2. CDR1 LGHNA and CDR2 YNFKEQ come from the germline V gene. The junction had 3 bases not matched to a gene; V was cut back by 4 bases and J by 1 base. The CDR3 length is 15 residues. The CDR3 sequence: CASSLSGGRTDTQYF. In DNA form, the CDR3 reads TGTGCCAGCAGCCTTAGCGGGGGTCGCACAGATACGCAGTATTTT.

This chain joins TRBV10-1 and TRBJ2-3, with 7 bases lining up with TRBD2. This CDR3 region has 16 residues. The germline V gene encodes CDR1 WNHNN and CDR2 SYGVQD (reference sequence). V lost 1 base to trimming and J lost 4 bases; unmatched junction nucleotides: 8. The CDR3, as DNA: TGCGCCAGCAGTGAGTGGCCCCGGACTAGTGCAGATACGCAGTATTTT. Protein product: CASSEWPRTSADTQYF.